This TCR beta chain derives from a study of CXCR3-negative and CXCR3-positive naive CD8 T cells. Findings and limits, study-wide: The TRB CDR3s that CXCR3-positive naive cells carried were more hydrophobic than those of CXCR3-negative naive cells.

Preparation of TRB cDNA libraries relied on 5' RACE carrying UMI labels. No DNA is given; TCRdb re-called the 5' RACE reads and lists each CDR3 protein once. The sample yields under 150,000 distinct CDR3 sequences, of which the top ten take up roughly 0.39%. Germline V gene data show CDR1 as SGHVS and CDR2 as FNYEAQ. The CDR3 is 14 residues long. Identification of naive CD8+ T cells rested on CD45RO-CCR7+CD27+CD95- status. Turning to this clonotype: Its target is unknown.

Sequenced: naive CXCR3+ CD8+ T cells from blood. The subset: CD45RO-CCR7+CD27+CD95- naive CD8+ T cells expressing CXCR3 (TNR3+). The chain links TRBV7-6 to TRBJ2-1; the TCRdb call, TRBD1, lacks DNA for checking. The sequence was obtained from a human donor in good health. Some clones in this sample may be carry-over from other donors' samples. The CDR3: CASSPDRANNEQFF.